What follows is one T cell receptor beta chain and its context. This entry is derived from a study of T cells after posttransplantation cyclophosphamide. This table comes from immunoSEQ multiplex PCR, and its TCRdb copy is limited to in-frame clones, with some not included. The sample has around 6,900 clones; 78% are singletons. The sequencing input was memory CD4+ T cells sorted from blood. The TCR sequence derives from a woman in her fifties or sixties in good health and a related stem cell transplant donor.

Here the CDR3 reads CASSSWTSGSYEQYF. The CDR3 DNA reads as TGTGCCAGCAGCTCATGGACTAGCGGCTCCTACGAGCAGTACTTC. The chain links TRBV5-4 to TRBJ2-7; 10 bases are shared with TRBD2. The V gene's germline CDR1 is SGHNT and CDR2 YYREEE (reference sequence). With V trimmed by 3 bases and J by 0 bases, 3 bases remained unmatched. The CDR3 sequence is 15 residues long.